This TCR beta chain was identified during a study of blood T cell repertoires in COVID-19 (TCRdb year 2020). A note on the overall study: Samples from collaborators originated in the United States, Italy and Spain and spanned both the acute and convalescent phases of COVID-19. The prospective study material was composed of cDNA or gDNA derived from T cells, B-cell-depleted T cells, or PBMCs. The dataset comprised deeply sampled blood TCRbeta repertoires from subjects exposed to, actively infected with, or recovered from COVID-19. A freely available public database, intended as a resource for researchers studying the immune response to SARS-CoV-2, is where the repertoires were released. The samples were drawn from two sources: the first 160 participants of the ongoing ImmuneRACE study, and 1,200 or so subjects contributed by 6 global collaborators. The sample metadata nearly always contained a de-identified subject ID, COVID-19 status, age in years and sex. Where HLA class I and class II types were available, the types were taken from metadata supplied by the sample provider, not from assay-based typing.

The immunoSEQ Assay, a bias-controlled multiplex PCR, was used to amplify TCRbeta CDR3 regions from genomic DNA. On the authors' methods: The number of nucleated cells in each sample was estimated from the amplification of reference gene primers within the assay. Sequence reads were collapsed and filtered to measure the absolute abundance of every unique TCRbeta CDR3 rearrangement. For each sample, productive Simpson clonality was calculated by taking the square root of Simpson's diversity index across productive rearrangements. Entries here come from immuneACCESS through TCRdb and include only in-frame sequences with V and J called. Some clones fail to appear in such tables; in the studies checked, an unresolved V gene covers under half of the shortfall, and the cause of the remainder is unknown. V and J calls and clone size are copied from that table; D and trimming were computed from the DNA. Present in this sample are a few hundred thousand clones, 89% of which were seen just once. The leading ten clones occupy roughly 0.92% of the sample.

Inclusive of the bounding cysteine and phenylalanine, the CDR3 is 13 residues long. The DNA shown is the 39-base CDR3, in frame from base 1. For CDR1 and CDR2, the germline V gene lists ENHRY and SYGVKD. V loses 6 bases, J loses 4 bases, and the germline ends lie 10 bases apart. A second Seattle source provided samples from volunteer blood donors who had recovered from COVID-19. The collaborating institutions used their own protocols to collect whole blood in K2EDTA tubes. For TCRbeta analysis, collaborators shipped samples in one of three forms: frozen whole blood, isolated PBMCs, or DNA extracted from either of those sample types. The full study reports these points: How much clinical and demographic metadata was included differed by source and by participant, and the metadata was provided uncurated.

As to this clone: Its antigen is unknown. No base quality information exists; no much larger clone differs at one position.

The sequence derives from a woman between 40 and 50 years old who had recovered from COVID-19. Sequencing was performed on peripheral blood. The chain employs TRBV10-3 and TRBJ2-1, with TRBD2 tentatively as D gene (5 bases match). The CDR3 protein: CAIRELEYNEQFF. The DNA is as follows: TGTGCCATCAGGGAACTAGAGTACAATGAGCAGTTCTTC.